Each of the 22 T cell receptor beta chains below was sequenced from the same sample in a study of metastatic and nonmetastatic thyroid tumors. TCRdb reanalyzed the PCR reads with MiXCR. The table includes tens of thousands of clones, 25% detected once. No patient received treatment before thyroid surgery. The sample comprised blood. The receptors originated from a female donor with papillary thyroid cancer or a benign thyroid nodule (not recorded which). Some clones in this sample may be carry-over from other donors' samples.

This clone was counted at least ten times. The V gene is TRBV9, the J gene TRBJ2-7; unclear D gene. Germline CDR1 is SGDLS and CDR2 is YYNGEE. The CDR3 has 14 residues. The V end lost 0 bases, the J end lost 3 bases, and 10 bases lay between the germline ends. CDR3 sequence: CASSVAAAVYEQYF. CDR3 in DNA: TGTGCCAGCAGCGTAGCGGCTGCCGTCTACGAGCAGTACTTC.

This clone has a handful of counts. The chain uses TRBV18 and TRBJ1-2, with 7 bases identical to TRBD1. The CDR3 is 15 residues long. V was pared by 0 bases and J by 2 bases, with 3 bases of the junction left unmatched. Germline V gene lookup returns CDR1 KGHSH and CDR2 LQKENI. Written as DNA, the CDR3 is TGTGCCAGCTCACCACCGGACAGGCTGAACTATGGCTACACCTTC. Its protein is CASSPPDRLNYGYTF.

Points on this clone: Lacking the conserved final phenylalanine or tryptophan, this CDR3 likely reflects a read error. The J gene is TRBJ2-3, the V gene TRBV20-1; D not certain. The CDR3 sequence is 15 residues long. Germline-derived CDR1 and CDR2 are DFQATT and SNEGSKA (reference sequence). CDR3 in DNA: TGCCGAGCTAGAGATCCCAGCGTGGTCACAGATACGCAGTATGTT. Its translation is CRARDPSVVTDTQYV.

This clone showed up many times. The J gene is TRBJ1-2, the V gene TRBV7-8; D might be TRBD1 (6 bases). CDR3 size: 13 residues. Trimming shortened V by 2 bases and J by 8 bases, and 12 bases separated the two germline ends. Per germline, CDR1 SGHVS and CDR2 FQNEAQ. The CDR3 nucleotides are TGTGCCAGCAGCTTATACAGGGCGCAGGGCTACACCTTC. The encoded protein is CASSLYRAQGYTF.

This clone occurred many times. The chain employs TRBV4-1 and TRBJ2-1; tentative D call: TRBD2 (6 bases). V was pared by 1 base and J by 0 bases, with 7 bases between. The CDR3 spans 15 residues. Germline-derived CDR1 and CDR2 are MGHRA and YSYEKL. For the CDR3, the DNA is TGCGCCAGCAGCCAAGGGCGGGACTCCTACAATGAGCAGTTCTTC. This gives the protein CASSQGRDSYNEQFF.

This clone has only a few counts. The V and J genes are TRBV7-6 and TRBJ2-1; tentatively, D is TRBD1 (6 bases). Germline V gene data show CDR1 as SGHVS and CDR2 as FNYEAQ. Trimming left V 8 bases short and J 10 bases short, with 12 bases between. The CDR3 runs to 11 residues. CDR3 nucleotides: TGTGCCAGCTCCCCAGGGGACGAGCAGTTCTTC. It yields the protein CASSPGDEQFF.

This clone was detected ten times or more. This chain uses TRBV20-1 with TRBJ1-5; tentative D call: TRBD1 (5 bases). Trimming pared 1 base from V and 2 bases from J, leaving 12 bases between. The CDR3 is 15 residues long. CDR1 is DFQATT, CDR2 SNEGSKA, per germline (reference sequence). This CDR3 is CSARAGSLGNQPQHF. CDR3 coding DNA: TGCAGTGCTAGAGCAGGGTCACTCGGCAATCAGCCCCAGCATTTT.

The rearrangement joins TRBV19 to TRBJ1-1; possible D gene TRBD1, 6 bases. This CDR3 region has 15 residues. The germline V gene has CDR1 LNHDA and CDR2 SQIVND (reference sequence). V was shortened by 6 bases and J by 2 bases, with 16 bases between the two germline ends. Here the CDR3 reads CASRNGGGLNTEAFF. The CDR3 bases are TGTGCCAGTAGAAACGGAGGGGGTCTTAACACTGAAGCTTTCTTT.

A remark on this clone: This may be a read error, as it is one base from a much larger clone. Other DNA sequences in this sample translate to the same CDR3. The chain recombines TRBV7-3 with TRBJ2-1; 14 bases map to TRBD2. CDR1 and CDR2 (germline): SGHTA, FQGTGA. The CDR3 consists of 14 residues. DNA for the CDR3: TGCGCCAGCAGCTTACTGGGACTAGCGGGAGAGCAGTTCTTT. Translating it yields CASSLLGLAGEQFF.

This clone was counted many times. The rearrangement links TRBV12-3 or TRBV12-4 to TRBJ2-1; D gene uncertain. The length of the CDR3 is 14 residues. Trimming stripped 2 bases from V and 10 bases from J, with 15 bases between. CDR3: CASSLRWDGREQFF. For the CDR3, the DNA is TGTGCCAGCAGTTTACGGTGGGATGGTAGGGAGCAGTTCTTC.

In this sample, this clone turned up many times. In DNA, the CDR3 is TGTGCCAGCAGCTTAAATGGGGCCTACTATGGCTACACCTTC. As protein: CASSLNGAYYGYTF. This chain uses TRBV7-6 with TRBJ1-2; D may be TRBD1 (5 bases). The CDR3 has 14 residues. Trimming took 2 bases from V and 3 from J, leaving 10 bases between them. Germline CDR1 and CDR2: SGHVS and FNYEAQ.

This clone was seen repeatedly, ten times or more. J is TRBJ2-6 and V is TRBV29-1, with D possibly being TRBD1 (6 bases). Germline-derived CDR1 and CDR2 are SQVTM and ANQGSEA. The CDR3 totals 16 residues. V was clipped by 4 bases and J by 4 bases, with 17 bases between them. The CDR3 DNA sequence: TGCAGCGTTGGGGGGCAGGGGTCAGCAGGGGCCAACGTCCTGACTTTC. Translated: CSVGGQGSAGANVLTF.

The table lists this clone with many counts. The gene calls are TRBV7-8 and TRBJ1-1, with TRBD1 matching over 7 bases. Germline V gene sequence: CDR1 SGHVS, CDR2 FQNEAQ. V lost 4 bases to trimming and J lost 3 bases; unmatched junction nucleotides: 5. The CDR3 loop spans 14 amino acids. This CDR3 reads CASSSSTGDTEAFF. DNA of the CDR3: TGTGCCAGCAGCTCTTCAACAGGGGACACTGAAGCTTTCTTT.

This clone was seen more than once but under ten times. The chain links TRBV2 to TRBJ2-7; TRBD2 matches 10 bases. V shed 4 bases, J shed 6 bases, and the junction held 0 bases outside the gene matches. Germline-derived CDR1 and CDR2 are SNHLY and FYNNEI. The CDR3 is 12 residues long. CDR3 amino acids: CASSGTSGEQYF. For the CDR3, the DNA is TGTGCCAGCAGTGGGACTAGCGGCGAGCAGTACTTC.

This clone was counted ten times or more. The CDR3 nucleotides are TGTGCCAGCAGCTCAGGGGGATGGAATGAAAAACTGTTTTTT. As protein: CASSSGGWNEKLFF. The genes are TRBV7-9 and TRBJ1-4, with 7 positions matching TRBD1. Germline V lookup: CDR1 SEHNR, CDR2 FQNEAQ (reference sequence). With V trimmed by 4 bases and J by 5 bases, 4 bases remained unmatched. There are 14 residues in the CDR3. The entire variable domain, with the rest obtained from reference TRBV7-9 and TRBJ1-4, is as follows: DTGVSQNPRHKITKRGQNVTFRCDPISEHNRLYWYRQTLGQGPEFLTYFQNEAQLEKSRLLSDRFSAERPKGSFSTLEIQRTEQGDSAMYLCASSSGGWNEKLFFGSGTQLSVL.

The rearrangement links TRBV19 to TRBJ2-1; TRBD1 aligns across 8 bases. This CDR3 has 16 amino acids. The germline gives CDR1 LNHDA, CDR2 SQIVND (reference sequence). The J segment lost 5 bases and the V segment lost 2 bases, leaving 8 bases of the junction unmatched. This CDR3 is CASSIPRTGLNNEQFF. DNA of the CDR3: TGTGCCAGTAGTATACCGAGGACAGGGCTCAACAATGAGCAGTTCTTC.

This clone was detected a few times. The chain has TRBV2 and TRBJ1-2; tentatively, D is TRBD1 (5 bases). Trimming removed 6 bases at V and 7 bases at J, with 21 bases between. The CDR3 covers 15 residues. Germline V CDR1 and CDR2: SNHLY, FYNNEI. CDR3 bases: TGTGCCAGCAGCCCCTTTTCAGGGTCCTCTCGTGGCTACACCTTC. The encoded protein is CASSPFSGSSRGYTF.

On this clone: The sample has other DNA sequences that encode this CDR3 too. The chain employs TRBV6-4 and TRBJ2-3, with 8 bases identical to TRBD2. This CDR3 contains 15 residues. Germline V gene data show CDR1 as MRHNA and CDR2 as SNTAGT. Losses at the gene ends were 5 bases for V and 6 bases for J; bases not matched to a gene: 10. Here the CDR3 reads CASSLTSGDTDTQYF. The CDR3 DNA is TGTGCCAGCAGTCTTACTAGCGGAGACACCGATACGCAGTATTTT.

The rearrangement uses TRBV28 and TRBJ2-7, with TRBD2 as a possible D gene (6 bases). The germline V gene encodes CDR1 MDHEN and CDR2 SYDVKM. The CDR3 is 15 amino acids. V lost 5 bases to trimming and J lost 0 bases, with 14 bases between them. The CDR3 bases are TGTGCCAGCAGTGAAGGGGCGGACTACTCCTACGAGCAGTACTTC. This gives the protein CASSEGADYSYEQYF.

This clone was detected ten times or more. This chain uses TRBV20-1 with TRBJ2-1, with 8 bases matching TRBD1. This CDR3 comprises 14 residues. Germline V gives CDR1 DFQATT, CDR2 SNEGSKA (reference sequence). Unmatched junction bases numbered 9, after V lost 6 bases and J lost 5 bases. The CDR3 loop is CSAQRQGADNEQFF. CDR3 sequence (DNA): TGCAGTGCCCAGAGGCAGGGGGCCGACAATGAGCAGTTCTTC.

There are many counts of this clone. The V and J genes are TRBV19 and TRBJ1-1, with TRBD1 identical over 8 bases. J gave up 4 bases and V 6 bases, and 10 bases lay outside the gene matches. Germline CDR1 is LNHDA and CDR2 is SQIVND (reference sequence). This CDR3 region has 15 residues. Here the CDR3 DNA reads TGTGCCAGTAGGACGACACAGGGGGTGGGCACTGAAGCTTTCTTT. It codes for CASRTTQGVGTEAFF.

This clone was found many times. The V and J genes are TRBV6-2 or TRBV6-3 and TRBJ2-1; TRBD2 agrees at 9 bases. The CDR3 consists of 13 residues. V lost 0 bases and J lost 15; bases outside the gene matches: 6. The V gene's germline CDR1 is MNHEY and CDR2 SVGEGT. The CDR3: CASSYSRLAGPFF. CDR3 coding DNA: TGTGCCAGCAGTTACTCGCGGCTAGCGGGACCGTTCTTC.